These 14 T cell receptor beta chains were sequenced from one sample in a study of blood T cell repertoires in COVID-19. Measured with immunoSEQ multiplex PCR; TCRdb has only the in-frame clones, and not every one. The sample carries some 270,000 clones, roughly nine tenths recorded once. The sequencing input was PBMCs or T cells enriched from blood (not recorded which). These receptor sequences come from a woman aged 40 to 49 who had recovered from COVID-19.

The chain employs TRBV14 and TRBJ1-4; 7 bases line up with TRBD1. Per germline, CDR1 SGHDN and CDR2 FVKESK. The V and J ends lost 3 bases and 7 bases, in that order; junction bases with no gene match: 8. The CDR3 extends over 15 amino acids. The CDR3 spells CASSQLQGRSEKLFF. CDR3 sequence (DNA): TGTGCCAGCAGCCAGTTACAGGGGCGGAGTGAAAAACTGTTTTTT.

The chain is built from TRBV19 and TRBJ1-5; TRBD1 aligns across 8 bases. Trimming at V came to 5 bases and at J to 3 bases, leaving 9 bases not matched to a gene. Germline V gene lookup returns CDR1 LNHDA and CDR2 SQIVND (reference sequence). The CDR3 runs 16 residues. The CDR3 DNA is TGTGCCAGTAGTGGGACAGGTGGGTTAGTCAATCAGCCCCAGCATTTT. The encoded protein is CASSGTGGLVNQPQHF.

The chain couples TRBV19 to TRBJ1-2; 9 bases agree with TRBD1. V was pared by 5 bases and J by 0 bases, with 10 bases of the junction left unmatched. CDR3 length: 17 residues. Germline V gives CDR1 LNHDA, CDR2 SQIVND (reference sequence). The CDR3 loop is CASSSRTGALANYGYTF. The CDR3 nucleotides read TGTGCCAGTAGTTCAAGGACAGGGGCCCTAGCTAACTATGGCTACACCTTC.

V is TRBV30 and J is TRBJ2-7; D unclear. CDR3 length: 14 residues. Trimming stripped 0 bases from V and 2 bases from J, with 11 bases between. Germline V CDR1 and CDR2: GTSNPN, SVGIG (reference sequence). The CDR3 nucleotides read TGTGCCTGGAGTGTACGCCAGGCTCCCTACGAGCAGTACTTC. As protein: CAWSVRQAPYEQYF.

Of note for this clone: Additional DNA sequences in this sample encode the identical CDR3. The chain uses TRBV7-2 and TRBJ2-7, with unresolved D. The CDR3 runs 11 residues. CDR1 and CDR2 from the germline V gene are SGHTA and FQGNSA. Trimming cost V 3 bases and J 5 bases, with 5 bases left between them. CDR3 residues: CASSLADEQYF. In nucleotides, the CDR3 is TGTGCCAGCAGCTTGGCCGACGAGCAGTACTTC. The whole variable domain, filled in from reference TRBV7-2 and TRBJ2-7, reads GAGVSQSPSNKVTEKGKDVELRCDPISGHTALYWYRQSLGQGLEFLIYFQGNSAPDKSGLPSDRFSAERTGGSVSTLTIQRTQQEDSAVYLCASSLADEQYFGPGTRLTVT.

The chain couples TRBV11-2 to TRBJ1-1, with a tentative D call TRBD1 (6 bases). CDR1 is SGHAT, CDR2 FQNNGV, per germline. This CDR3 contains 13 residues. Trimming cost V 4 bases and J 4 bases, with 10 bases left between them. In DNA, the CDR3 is TGTGCCAGCAGCTCCAACAGGGTCACTGAAGCTTTCTTT. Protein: CASSSNRVTEAFF.

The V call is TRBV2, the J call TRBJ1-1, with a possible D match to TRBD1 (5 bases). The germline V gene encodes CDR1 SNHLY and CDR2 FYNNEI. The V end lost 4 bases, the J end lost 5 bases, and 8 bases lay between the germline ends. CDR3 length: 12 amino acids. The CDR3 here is CASSGQGTEAFF. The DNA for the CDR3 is TGTGCCAGCAGTGGGCAGGGAACTGAAGCTTTCTTT.

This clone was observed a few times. The CDR3 sequence is CATGQLNTGELFF. The CDR3 DNA follows: TGTGCCACCGGACAGTTGAACACCGGGGAGCTGTTTTTT. The chain employs TRBV7-2 and TRBJ2-2; weak D call: TRBD1 (6 bases). Between the trimmed V and J ends, which lost 10 bases and 1 base, there was a span of 10 bases. CDR3 size: 13 residues. Looked up from germline, CDR1 is SGHTA and CDR2 is FQGNSA.

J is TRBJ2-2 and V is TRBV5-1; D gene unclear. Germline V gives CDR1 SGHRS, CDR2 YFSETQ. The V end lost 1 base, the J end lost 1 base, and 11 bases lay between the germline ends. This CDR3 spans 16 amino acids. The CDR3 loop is CASSLFSLENTGELFF. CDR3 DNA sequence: TGCGCCAGCAGCTTGTTTTCGTTAGAGAACACCGGGGAGCTGTTTTTT.

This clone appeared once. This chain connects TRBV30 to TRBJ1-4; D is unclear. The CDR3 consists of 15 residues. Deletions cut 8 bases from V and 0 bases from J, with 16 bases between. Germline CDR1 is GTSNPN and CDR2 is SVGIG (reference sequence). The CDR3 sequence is CALTWGAATNEKLFF. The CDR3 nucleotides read TGTGCCCTCACGTGGGGAGCAGCAACTAATGAAAAACTGTTTTTT.

CDR3 protein: CASELAGGNEQFF. DNA of the CDR3: TGTGCCAGCGAGCTAGCGGGTGGGAATGAGCAGTTCTTC. This sequence joins TRBV6-5 and TRBJ2-1, with 8 bases matching TRBD2. The CDR3 contains 13 residues. J lost 7 bases, V lost 8 bases, and 7 bases had no gene match. Germline CDR1 reads MNHEY; CDR2 reads SVGAGI.

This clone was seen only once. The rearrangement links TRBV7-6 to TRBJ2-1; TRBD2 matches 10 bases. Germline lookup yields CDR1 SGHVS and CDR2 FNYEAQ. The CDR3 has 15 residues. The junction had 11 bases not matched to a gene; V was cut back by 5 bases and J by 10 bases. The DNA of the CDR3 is TGTGCCAGCAGCCGAGGACTAGCGGCTTCGTTCGAGCAGTTCTTC. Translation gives CASSRGLAASFEQFF.

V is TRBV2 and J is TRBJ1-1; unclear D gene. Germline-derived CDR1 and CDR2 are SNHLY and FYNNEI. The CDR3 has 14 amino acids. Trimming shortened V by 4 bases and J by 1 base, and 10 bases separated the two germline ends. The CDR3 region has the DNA TGTGCCAGCAGTGGGGCAGTCGGGAACACTGAAGCTTTCTTT. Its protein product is CASSGAVGNTEAFF.

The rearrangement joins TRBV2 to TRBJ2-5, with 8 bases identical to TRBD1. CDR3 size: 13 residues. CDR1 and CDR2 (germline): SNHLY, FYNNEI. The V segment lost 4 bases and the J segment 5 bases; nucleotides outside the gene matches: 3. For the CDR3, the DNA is TGTGCCAGCAGTGGGGACAGGCGGGAGACCCAGTACTTC. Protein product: CASSGDRRETQYF.